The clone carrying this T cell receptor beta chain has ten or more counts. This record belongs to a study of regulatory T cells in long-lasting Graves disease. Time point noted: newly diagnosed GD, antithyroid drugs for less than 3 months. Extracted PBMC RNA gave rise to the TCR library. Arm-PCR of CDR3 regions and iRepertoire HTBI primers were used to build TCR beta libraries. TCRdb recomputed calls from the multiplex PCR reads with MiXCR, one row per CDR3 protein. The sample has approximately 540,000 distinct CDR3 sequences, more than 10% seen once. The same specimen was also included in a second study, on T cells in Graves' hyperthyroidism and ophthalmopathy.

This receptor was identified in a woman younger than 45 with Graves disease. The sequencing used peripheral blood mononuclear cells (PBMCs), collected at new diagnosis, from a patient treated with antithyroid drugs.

The CDR3, as DNA: TGTGCCAGCAGTGAACAGGGGTTGCCGAATAATTCACCCCTCCACTTT. It codes for CASSEQGLPNNSPLHF. The chain has TRBV2 and TRBJ1-6, with D maybe TRBD1 (6 bases). The CDR3 contains 16 residues. Trimming shortened V by 2 bases and J by 5 bases, and 13 bases separated the two germline ends. Germline V gene lookup returns CDR1 SNHLY and CDR2 FYNNEI.